This TCR beta chain was sequenced for a study of cytomegalovirus exposure and HLA in healthy donors. Study observations and caveats: The study listed under 200 cytomegalovirus-associated TCR beta chains. Under in vitro conditions, three CMV-associated chains were confirmed as specific for CMV antigens. Usually a TCR sequence was rare, but some public TCRs were found in many donors.

CDR3 length: 15 residues. The donors were part of the roughly 120-subject validation cohort, which stood apart from the roughly 730-subject first cohort. Assay: immunoSEQ multiplex PCR; the TCRdb copy retains only in-frame clones and omits some. The profile shows about 330,000 clones, 75% to 90% of them singletons. This clone occurred a few times. Its antigen is still unknown. V and J are TRBV21-1 and TRBJ2-7. TRBV21-1 is listed as a pseudogene. This clonotype was obtained from a woman in her 30s in good health and CMV-seropositive. The sequencing input was PBMCs. The CDR3, as DNA: TGTGCCAGCAAGGTCCCGAGTCCTAACTCGTGCGAGCAGTACTTC. It specifies CASKVPSPNSCEQYF.